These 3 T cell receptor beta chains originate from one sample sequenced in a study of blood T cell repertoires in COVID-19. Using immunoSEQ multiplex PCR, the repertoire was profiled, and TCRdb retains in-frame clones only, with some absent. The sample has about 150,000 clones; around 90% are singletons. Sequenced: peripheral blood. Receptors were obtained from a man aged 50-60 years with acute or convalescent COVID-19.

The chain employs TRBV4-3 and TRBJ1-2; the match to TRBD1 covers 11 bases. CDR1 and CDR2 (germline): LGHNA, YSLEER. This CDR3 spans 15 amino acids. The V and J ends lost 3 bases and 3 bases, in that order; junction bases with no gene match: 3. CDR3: CASSQGGQGDYGYTF. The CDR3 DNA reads TGCGCCAGCAGCCAGGGGGGACAGGGGGACTATGGCTACACCTTC.

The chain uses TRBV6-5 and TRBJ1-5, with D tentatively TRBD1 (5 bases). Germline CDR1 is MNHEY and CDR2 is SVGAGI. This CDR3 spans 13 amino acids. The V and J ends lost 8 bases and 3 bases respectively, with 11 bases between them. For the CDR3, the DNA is TGTGCCAGCGGACCGGACAACAATCAGCCCCAGCATTTT. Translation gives CASGPDNNQPQHF.

Here the CDR3 reads CASSLGLAGVTGELFF. The CDR3 coding sequence is TGTGCCAGCAGCTTAGGACTAGCGGGAGTTACCGGGGAGCTGTTTTTT. V gene TRBV14 combines with J gene TRBJ2-2, with 13 bases fitting TRBD2. The germline CDR1 and CDR2 sequences are SGHDN and FVKESK. The CDR3 has 16 residues. Losses at the gene ends were 5 bases for V and 5 bases for J; bases not matched to a gene: 5.